In this sample, the clone carrying this TCR beta chain turned up once. This entry belongs to a study of blood T cell repertoires in COVID-19. Overall study: Acute and convalescent COVID-19 specimens originated in the United States, Italy and Spain. PBMCs, B-cell-depleted T cells, or T cells provided the cDNA or gDNA that made up the material.

Original processing notes: Amplification of reference gene primers was used by the study to estimate nucleated cell counts. Sequenced by immunoSEQ multiplex PCR; TCRdb stores in-frame clones only, minus some. Clone size and the V and J calls come from that table; the DNA yielded D and trimming. The table includes roughly 360,000 clones, over 75% detected once. Germline V gives CDR1 GTSNPN, CDR2 SVGIG (reference sequence). V was shortened by 4 bases and J by 6 bases, with 15 bases between the two germline ends. This CDR3 has 13 residues. This chain connects TRBV30 to TRBJ1-1; no clear D gene. The material sequenced was PBMCs or T cells enriched from blood (not recorded which). This TCR was sampled from a woman in her twenties or thirties with acute COVID-19. In nucleotides, the CDR3 is TGTGCCTGGAATAAGCGGGGTCCCCCTGAAGCTTTCTTT. This codes for CAWNKRGPPEAFF.